This TCR beta chain stems from a study of blood T cell repertoires in COVID-19 (dated by TCRdb to 2020 to 2021). Background on the whole study: Samples covering the acute and convalescent phases of COVID-19 were provided by collaborators in the United States, Italy and Spain. The material from the prospective study consisted of cDNA or gDNA derived from T cells, B-cell-depleted T cells, or PBMCs. Sample metadata almost always included a de-identified subject ID, COVID-19 status, age in years and sex. Where HLA class I and class II types were available, the types were taken from metadata supplied by the sample provider, not from assay-based typing. A freely available public database, intended as a resource for researchers studying the immune response to SARS-CoV-2, is where the repertoires were released. The samples were drawn from the first 160 participants of the ongoing ImmuneRACE study and from 1,200 or so subjects provided by 6 global collaborators. The dataset comprised deeply sampled blood TCRbeta repertoires from subjects exposed to, actively infected with, or recovered from COVID-19. Results and caveats for the whole study, not just this receptor: The amount of clinical and demographic metadata varied by source and participant and was provided uncurated.

Samples from volunteer blood donors who had recovered from COVID-19 were contributed by a second Seattle source. The collaborating institutions used their own protocols to collect whole blood in K2EDTA tubes. For TCRbeta analysis, collaborators shipped samples in one of three forms: frozen whole blood, isolated PBMCs, or DNA extracted from either of those sample types. To note about this clone: This receptor's antigen is unknown. Qualities for individual bases were not recorded, and no much larger clone is one base off.

As encoded in the germline V gene, CDR1 is SGHTA while CDR2 is FQGNSA. Germline trimming: 4 bases from V, 4 bases from J; junction bases outside gene matches: 3. Measured from the cysteine to the phenylalanine, the CDR3 is 15 residues long. Just the 45-base CDR3 DNA is kept, in frame starting at base 1. TCRbeta CDR3 regions were amplified from genomic DNA by means of the immunoSEQ Assay, a bias-controlled multiplex PCR. In the authors' own workflow: Within the assay, amplification of reference gene primers was used to estimate how many nucleated cells each sample contained. Sequence reads were collapsed and filtered to measure the absolute abundance of every unique TCRbeta CDR3 rearrangement. For each sample, productive Simpson clonality was calculated as the square root of Simpson's diversity index across productive rearrangements. This immuneACCESS table, as held by TCRdb, lists in-frame sequences with V and J called but not all clones. Of the missing ones, under half trace to an unresolved V gene in checked studies; the others have no known cause. V, J and clone size are taken as reported in that table, and D and trimming were inferred from the DNA itself. The sample table records 150,000 or so clones; approximately 84% of these occur just once. Approximately 7.7% of the sample is taken by the ten largest.

Material: peripheral blood. The sequence is built from TRBV7-2 and TRBJ2-2; the central 10 bases match TRBD1. The sequence was collected from a man aged 40-49 years who had recovered from COVID-19. The CDR3 corresponds to CASSWTGGFTGELFF. The DNA sequence is given as TGTGCCAGCAGCTGGACAGGGGGTTTCACCGGGGAGCTGTTTTTT.